This T cell receptor (beta chain) was recovered during a study of OX40 agonist ivuxolimab in advanced cancers. This CDR3 has 13 residues. Germline-derived CDR1 and CDR2 are MNHEY and SMNVEV (reference sequence). Profiled with immunoSEQ multiplex PCR; TCRdb holds only in-frame clones, not every one. This table has 79,000 or so clones, approximately 85% appearing once. Turning to this clone: An end of the junction does not agree with germline; a read error may underlie this.

Sequencing was performed on CD4+ or CD8+ T cells sorted from blood, taken in a trial of the OX40 agonist ivuxolimab. V and J are TRBV27 and TRBJ2-7, with 10 bases aligning to TRBD1. The receptor comes from an adult with an advanced solid tumor such as melanoma, head and neck, liver or kidney cancer. DNA for the CDR3: TGTGCCAGCAGTCAAGGGACAGGGGCCGGTTGGAACTTC. It yields the protein CASSQGTGAGWNF.